This T cell receptor (beta chain) was found in a study of blood T cell repertoires in COVID-19. On the study more broadly: Researchers got acute and convalescent COVID-19 samples from the United States, Italy and Spain. From T cells, B-cell-depleted T cells, or PBMCs came the material, which was cDNA or gDNA.

Per the study methods: For nucleated cells, counts were estimated from reference gene primer amplification. The table came from immunoSEQ multiplex PCR; TCRdb's copy has only in-frame clones and leaves some out. The D gene and trimming were derived from the DNA, and the V and J assignments and clone size from that table. The data show about 250,000 clones, around 87% seen once. Ages ranged from roughly 18 to 100 years, with residence in around 24 US areas. V trimming: 4 bases; J trimming: 0 bases; junction bases outside the gene matches: 3. CDR1 and CDR2 from the germline V gene are MNHEY and SVGEGT. The length of the CDR3 is 15 residues.

The sequenced sample consisted of PBMCs or T cells enriched from blood (not recorded which). V and J are TRBV6-2 or TRBV6-3 and TRBJ2-1, with 7 bases matching TRBD2. This TCR derives from a woman in her 30s with acute COVID-19. In nucleotides, the CDR3 is TGTGCCAGCAGTTGGGGGGGAACCTCCTACAATGAGCAGTTCTTC. Protein sequence: CASSWGGTSYNEQFF.